This TCR beta chain was observed in a study of T cell responses to AZD1222 COVID-19 vaccine. With respect to this clone: Antigen specificity is unknown.

Data came from immunoSEQ multiplex PCR; TCRdb stores just in-frame clones and leaves some out. The sample contains more than 95,000 clones, about 88% of which appear only once. The CDR3 totals 15 residues. After removal of 3 bases from V and 3 bases from J, the junction contained 7 bases not matched to a gene. CDR1 is SGHTS, CDR2 YDEGEE, per germline. Findings and caveats of the study: Spike-specific TCR breadth and depth went up after people got two AZD1222 doses. Seropositive AZD1222 recipients at baseline numbered only 6 or 7. There were mostly white British donors and more females than males, and clonal diversity was possibly underestimated. CD4 TCRs linked to vaccination spanned spike, dominating at 160-218 and 743-854.

This rearrangement joins TRBV5-8 to TRBJ2-5, with 8 bases lining up with TRBD1. The sequence was collected from an adult who received the AZD1222 COVID-19 vaccine. Sequences were derived from peripheral blood, sampled 28 days after the second AZD1222 dose. CDR3 sequence: CASSYRDRKKETQYF. In DNA, the CDR3 is TGTGCCAGCAGCTACCGGGACAGGAAAAAAGAGACCCAGTACTTC.